A single sample is the source of the 30 T cell receptor beta chains below, sequenced in a study of graft-versus-host responses after intestinal transplantation. No antigen has been assigned to these receptors. Data came from immunoSEQ multiplex PCR; TCRdb stores just in-frame clones and leaves some out. This table holds some 90,000 clones, roughly 80% found once. The specimen comprised unstimulated CD4+ T cells sorted from spleen or lymph node cells, sampled before intestinal transplant. The receptor source for this set is a human donor who received an intestinal transplant.

This clone is a singleton in its sample. V usage is TRBV2 and J usage is TRBJ2-2; 7 bases are a match to TRBD1. CDR3 length: 15 amino acids. Trimming at V came to 6 bases and at J to 1 base, leaving 5 bases not matched to a gene. Per the germline V gene, CDR1 is SNHLY and CDR2 is FYNNEI. CDR3 loop: CASRDRTGNTGELFF. DNA of the CDR3: TGTGCCAGCAGGGATCGGACAGGGAACACCGGGGAGCTGTTTTTT.

The gene calls are TRBV5-1 and TRBJ2-7; no clear D. V was trimmed by 1 base and J by 2 bases, leaving 7 bases between them. This CDR3 is 13 amino acids long. The germline V gene encodes CDR1 SGHRS and CDR2 YFSETQ. DNA of the CDR3: TGCGCCAGCAGCTTGACACTACCCTACGAGCAGTACTTC. Translating it yields CASSLTLPYEQYF.

Of note for this clone: The same CDR3 can be traced to other DNA sequences in this sample. CDR3 coding DNA: TGCGCCAGCAGCCCGGGACACGACTATGGCTACACCTTC. Protein sequence: CASSPGHDYGYTF. This chain links TRBV5-1 with TRBJ1-2, with a weak D call TRBD1 (6 bases). The CDR3 length is 13 residues. Trimming stripped 4 bases from V and 3 bases from J, with 10 bases between. Germline CDR1 SGHRS, CDR2 YFSETQ.

This chain joins TRBV5-1 and TRBJ1-6; D not resolved. V shed 4 bases and J shed 9 bases, with 11 bases lying between them. The CDR3 is 13 residues long. The germline V gene has CDR1 SGHRS and CDR2 YFSETQ. The CDR3 nucleotides are TGCGCCAGCAGCCCCGACTTTTCTTCACCCCTCCACTTT. Its protein product is CASSPDFSSPLHF.

J is TRBJ2-2 and V is TRBV7-2, with 7 bases lining up with TRBD2. Per germline, CDR1 SGHTA and CDR2 FQGNSA. The CDR3 covers 16 residues. V was clipped by 3 bases and J by 0 bases; unmatched bases: 4. The CDR3 DNA reads TGTGCCAGCAGCTTCCGACTAGCTTCGAACACCGGGGAGCTGTTTTTT. This codes for CASSFRLASNTGELFF.

This chain uses TRBV6-1 with TRBJ2-7, with D possibly matching TRBD1 (6 bases). The V end lost 6 bases, the J end lost 1 base, and 16 bases lay between the germline ends. The CDR3 runs 15 residues. Germline-derived CDR1 and CDR2 are MNHNS and SASEGT. CDR3 DNA: TGTGCCAGCAGAGACCTTGGGACAATTTCCTACGAGCAGTACTTC. Protein product: CASRDLGTISYEQYF.

This rearrangement joins TRBV9 to TRBJ1-2, with TRBD1 identical over 9 bases. V lost 0 bases and J lost 5; bases outside the gene matches: 11. The CDR3 loop spans 17 amino acids. Germline V gives CDR1 SGDLS, CDR2 YYNGEE. The CDR3 loop is CASSVVTGGADKYGYTF. The DNA of the CDR3 is TGTGCCAGCAGCGTAGTTACAGGGGGCGCCGATAAGTATGGCTACACCTTC.

This clone has only a few counts. One junction end disagrees with the germline gene, perhaps due to a read error. The chain recombines TRBV15 with TRBJ2-3; TRBD1 might be the D (6 bases). Germline loops: CDR1 LNHNV, CDR2 YYDKDF (reference sequence). This CDR3 is built from 12 residues. CDR3 region: CATSRDRGTSNF. DNA of the CDR3: TGTGCCACCAGCAGAGATAGGGGGACGTCGAATTTT.

V is TRBV6-8 and J is TRBJ1-2, with D perhaps matching TRBD1 (6 bases). V was trimmed by 5 bases and J by 2 bases, leaving 15 bases between them. Per the germline V gene, CDR1 is MNHGY and CDR2 is SAAAGT. The CDR3 is 15 amino acids. The DNA of the CDR3 is TGTGCCAGCAGTAACAGGGCAAGACTAAACTATGGCTACACCTTC. Protein product: CASSNRARLNYGYTF.

This clone was seen many times. The chain uses TRBV19 and TRBJ2-7, with 7 bases that match TRBD1. Trimming removed 1 base from V and 3 bases from J; junction bases left unmatched: 6. The CDR3 runs to 15 residues. Germline CDR1 is LNHDA and CDR2 is SQIVND (reference sequence). CDR3: CASSIATGTDYEQYF. The CDR3 nucleotides read TGTGCCAGTAGTATAGCCACCGGGACAGACTACGAGCAGTACTTC.

This rearrangement joins TRBV5-1 to TRBJ2-7, with TRBD1 matching over 7 bases. CDR1 is SGHRS, CDR2 YFSETQ, per germline. The CDR3 covers 12 residues. Unmatched junction bases numbered 4, after V lost 4 bases and J lost 6 bases. The CDR3 reads CASSPQGFEQYF. CDR3 nucleotide sequence: TGCGCCAGCAGCCCACAGGGGTTCGAGCAGTACTTC.

J is TRBJ2-2 and V is TRBV5-1; tentative D call: TRBD2 (7 bases). V lost 0 bases to trimming and J lost 6 bases, with 12 bases between them. CDR1 SGHRS and CDR2 YFSETQ come from the germline V gene. The CDR3 extends over 15 amino acids. CDR3 nucleotides: TGCGCCAGCAGCTTGGCCGCGGGGGCGGCCGGGGAGCTGTTTTTT. It codes for CASSLAAGAAGELFF.

This rearrangement joins TRBV28 to TRBJ2-7; perhaps TRBD2 as D (5 bases). The CDR3 length is 14 residues. The germline V and J ends were trimmed by 0 bases and 2 bases, with 8 bases remaining between them. The germline V gene encodes CDR1 MDHEN and CDR2 SYDVKM. CDR3 in amino acids: CASSLWPGTYEQYF. CDR3 DNA: TGTGCCAGCAGTTTATGGCCGGGAACCTACGAGCAGTACTTC.

The rearrangement joins TRBV9 to TRBJ1-6, with 8 bases aligning to TRBD1. This CDR3 has 15 residues. The J segment lost 3 bases and the V segment lost 3 bases, leaving 2 bases of the junction unmatched. Looked up from germline, CDR1 is SGDLS and CDR2 is YYNGEE. CDR3 in amino acids: CASSGGQVYNSPLHF. CDR3 bases: TGTGCCAGCAGCGGGGGACAGGTCTATAATTCACCCCTCCACTTT.

This chain uses TRBV30 with TRBJ1-5, with a weak D call TRBD1 (6 bases). Germline V gives CDR1 GTSNPN, CDR2 SVGIG (reference sequence). The CDR3 is made up of 12 amino acids. Between the trimmed V and J ends, which lost 3 bases and 9 bases, there was a span of 12 bases. The CDR3 coding sequence is TGTGCCTGGAGACAGGGAGGGGGGCCCCAGCATTTT. Amino acids: CAWRQGGGPQHF.

This clone appeared a single time. The V and J genes are TRBV1 and TRBJ2-6; the DNA was not compared with TRBD1, the D call given in the table. TRBV1 is marked as a pseudogene. CDR3 size: 18 residues. CDR3 residues: CTSRVPCFAQSRANVLTF. DNA of the CDR3: TGCACCAGCAGGGTCCCATGTTTTGCACAAAGTCGGGCCAACGTCCTGACTTTC.

This sequence joins TRBV28 and TRBJ1-1, with D possibly matching TRBD1 (5 bases). CDR1 and CDR2 (germline): MDHEN, SYDVKM. The CDR3 contains 15 residues. The V end lost 3 bases, the J end lost 0 bases, and 11 bases lay between the germline ends. This CDR3 is CASSFPTAMNTEAFF. The DNA for the CDR3 is TGTGCCAGCAGTTTCCCGACAGCCATGAACACTGAAGCTTTCTTT.

This chain connects TRBV5-4 to TRBJ2-1; 9 bases fit TRBD2. The CDR3 contains 15 residues. V lost 4 bases, J lost 9 bases, and 11 bases stayed unmatched. CDR1 and CDR2 (germline): SGHNT, YYREEE (reference sequence). The CDR3 region is CASSPVIAGEGEQFF. As DNA, the CDR3 is TGTGCCAGCAGCCCTGTAATAGCGGGAGAGGGTGAGCAGTTCTTC. Full variable domain (outside the CDR3, taken from reference TRBV5-4 and TRBJ2-1): ETGVTQSPTHLIKTRGQQVTLRCSSQSGHNTVSWYQQALGQGPQFIFQYYREEENGRGNFPPRFSGLQFPNYSSELNVNALELDDSALYLCASSPVIAGEGEQFFGPGTRLTVL.

This clone was counted once. This chain joins TRBV6-6 and TRBJ1-2, with TRBD1 as a possible D gene (6 bases). The CDR3 is made up of 15 amino acids. The V gene's germline CDR1 is MNHNY and CDR2 SVGAGI (reference sequence). The V gene lost 5 bases and the J gene lost 4 bases, with 17 bases spanning the gap. The CDR3 reads CASSTPGGGGYGYTF. DNA of the CDR3: TGTGCCAGCAGTACCCCGGGTGGGGGCGGCTATGGCTACACCTTC.

The chain joins TRBV6-5 to TRBJ2-7; TRBD1 matches 10 bases. V shed 5 bases and J 5 bases; nucleotides not matched to a gene: 6. Germline loops: CDR1 MNHEY, CDR2 SVGAGI. The CDR3 extends over 14 amino acids. The CDR3 here is CASSDQTGGNEQYF. The CDR3 region has the DNA TGTGCCAGCAGTGATCAGACAGGGGGCAACGAGCAGTACTTC.

V usage is TRBV25-1 and J usage is TRBJ1-5, with D hard to call. V lost 6 bases, J lost 5 bases, and 11 bases lay in between. The CDR3 contains 13 residues. The germline gives CDR1 MGHDK, CDR2 SYGVNS. The CDR3 protein is CASSGEGHQPQHF. The CDR3, as DNA: TGTGCCAGCAGCGGGGAGGGTCATCAGCCCCAGCATTTT.

This clone is a singleton in its sample. The chain carries TRBV5-1 and TRBJ2-5; 10 bases are shared with TRBD1. Per the germline V gene, CDR1 is SGHRS and CDR2 is YFSETQ. This CDR3 spans 14 amino acids. The trim removed 3 bases at V and 4 bases at J, leaving 3 bases unmatched. CDR3 nucleotide sequence: TGCGCCAGCAGCTCGGGACAGGGGCGAGAGACCCAGTACTTC. Protein: CASSSGQGRETQYF.

The chain links TRBV10-3 to TRBJ2-1; 9 bases are a match to TRBD2. Germline V gene lookup returns CDR1 ENHRY and CDR2 SYGVKD. With V trimmed by 0 bases and J by 8 bases, 14 bases remained unmatched. There are 18 residues in the CDR3. The CDR3 coding sequence is TGTGCCATCAGTGAGTCCATACTCAGCGGGGGGCGCCCCGATGAGCAGTTCTTC. Protein: CAISESILSGGRPDEQFF.

This sequence joins TRBV10-3 and TRBJ2-3, with D perhaps TRBD2 (5 bases). This CDR3 contains 15 residues. Germline-derived CDR1 and CDR2 are ENHRY and SYGVKD. V was clipped by 2 bases and J by 3 bases, with 12 bases between them. Here the CDR3 DNA reads TGTGCCATCAGTGAGGTCGGGGTGGGGACAGATACGCAGTATTTT. Protein sequence: CAISEVGVGTDTQYF.

The genes are TRBV28 and TRBJ2-2; 7 nucleotides line up with TRBD1. Per the germline V gene, CDR1 is MDHEN and CDR2 is SYDVKM. Trimming removed 4 bases from V and 3 bases from J; junction bases left unmatched: 2. This CDR3 has 14 residues. The CDR3 sequence is CASSSTGYTGELFF. The CDR3 DNA follows: TGTGCCAGCAGTTCGACAGGGTACACCGGGGAGCTGTTTTTT.

The chain links TRBV19 to TRBJ1-2; weak D call: TRBD1 (5 bases). V was cut by 6 bases and J by 3 bases, with 11 bases left in between. Germline values: CDR1 LNHDA, CDR2 SQIVND (reference sequence). The CDR3 covers 13 residues. The CDR3 DNA reads as TGTGCCAGTAGCCCCAGGGCGTACTATGGCTACACCTTC. Translated: CASSPRAYYGYTF.

The rearrangement uses TRBV2 and TRBJ2-3; no firm D call. CDR1 and CDR2 from the germline V gene are SNHLY and FYNNEI. This CDR3 contains 12 residues. Trimming removed 6 bases from V and 1 base from J, with 5 bases in between. The CDR3 region has the DNA TGTGCCAGCAGGGCAGGCACAGATACGCAGTATTTT. Its translation is CASRAGTDTQYF.

This sequence joins TRBV30 and TRBJ2-5, with TRBD1 matching over 9 bases. V was pared by 2 bases and J by 1 base, with 11 bases of the junction left unmatched. The CDR3 runs 17 residues. Germline CDR1 reads GTSNPN; CDR2 reads SVGIG (reference sequence). This chain's CDR3 is CAWSPIRQGVFQETQYF. The CDR3 DNA follows: TGTGCCTGGAGTCCTATCCGACAGGGGGTTTTCCAAGAGACCCAGTACTTC. The complete variable domain, with remaining parts taken from reference TRBV30 and TRBJ2-5, reads SQTIHQWPATLVQPVGSPLSLECTVEGTSNPNLYWYRQAAGRGLQLLFYSVGIGQISSEVPQNLSASRPQDRQFILSSKKLLLSDSGFYLCAWSPIRQGVFQETQYFGPGTRLLVL.

The chain recombines TRBV18 with TRBJ2-7; 13 nucleotides align to TRBD2. The CDR3 contains 16 residues. The junction had 8 bases not matched to a gene; V was cut back by 5 bases and J by 4 bases. Germline V CDR1 and CDR2: KGHSH, LQKENI. The CDR3 protein is CASSGLAGAPNYEQYF. CDR3 in DNA: TGTGCCAGCTCAGGACTAGCGGGAGCGCCGAATTACGAGCAGTACTTC.

The chain links TRBV2 to TRBJ1-5; 9 bases are shared with TRBD1. Trimming took 3 bases from V and 4 from J; bases not matched to a gene: 4. The CDR3 length is 15 residues. The germline V gene has CDR1 SNHLY and CDR2 FYNNEI. The CDR3 loop reads CASSDRQGGNQPQHF. CDR3 DNA: TGTGCCAGCAGTGACCGACAGGGGGGGAATCAGCCCCAGCATTTT.